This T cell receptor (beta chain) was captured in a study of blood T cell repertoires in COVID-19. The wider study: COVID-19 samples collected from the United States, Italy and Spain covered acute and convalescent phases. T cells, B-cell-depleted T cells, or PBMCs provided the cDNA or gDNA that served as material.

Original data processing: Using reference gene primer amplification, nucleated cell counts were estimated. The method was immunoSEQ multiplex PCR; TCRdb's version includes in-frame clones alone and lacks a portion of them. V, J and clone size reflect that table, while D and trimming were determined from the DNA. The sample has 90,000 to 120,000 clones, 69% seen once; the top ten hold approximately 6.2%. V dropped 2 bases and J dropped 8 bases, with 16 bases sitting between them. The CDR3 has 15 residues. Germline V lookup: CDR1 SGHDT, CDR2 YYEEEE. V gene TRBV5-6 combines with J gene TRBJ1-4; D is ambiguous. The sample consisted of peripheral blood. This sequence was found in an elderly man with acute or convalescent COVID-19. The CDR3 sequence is CASSFRAGIMEKLFF. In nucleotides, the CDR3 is TGTGCCAGCAGCTTCCGTGCGGGGATTATGGAAAAACTGTTTTTT. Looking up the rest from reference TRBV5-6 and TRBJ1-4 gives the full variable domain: DAGVTQSPTHLIKTRGQQVTLRCSPKSGHDTVSWYQQALGQGPQFIFQYYEEEERQRGNFPDRFSGHQFPNYSSELNVNALLLGDSALYLCASSFRAGIMEKLFFGSGTQLSVL.